This is a list of T cell receptor beta chains from one sample in a study of blood T cell repertoires in COVID-19. Clones were sequenced by immunoSEQ multiplex PCR, and TCRdb holds only the in-frame ones, with some missing. The sample has 150,000 or so clones, 80% to 90% seen once. Material: peripheral blood. The receptors originated from a woman aged 50 to 60 in a cohort sampled during active or convalescent COVID-19. CDR3s include the opening cysteine and the closing phenylalanine or tryptophan. A D gene is named only where the DNA matches it firmly. Clone size, where shown, is once, few, many, or a class for clones that have expanded.

>NA|TRBD2|TRBV9|TRBJ2-1
TGTGCCAGCAGCGAGGGGACTAGCGGCCAGTTCTTC
CASSEGTSGQFF
>NA|NA|TRBV18|TRBJ1-1
TGTGCCAGCTCACCCTCTGGACTGGGACTAGGGGGGGCTTTCTTT
CASSPSGLGLGGAFF
>NA|NA|TRBV20-1|TRBJ1-1
TGCAGTACTCTAACAGCGGCTGAAGCTTTCTTT
CSTLTAAEAFF
>NA|NA|TRBV21-1|TRBJ1-1
TGTGCCAGCAGCAAAGTCCGGTGGACAGGAGAAATTAACATGAACACTGAAGCTTTCTTT
CASSKVRWTGEINMNTEAFF
>NA|TRBD2|TRBV10-3|TRBJ2-7
TGTGCCATCAGTGAGGGGGTGGCGGGGGATTACGAGCAGTACTTC
CAISEGVAGDYEQYF
>NA|TRBD1|TRBV19|TRBJ2-2
TGTGCCAGTAGTATTTTCTCAGGGGGAACCGGGGAGCTGTTTTTT
CASSIFSGGTGELFF
>NA|TRBD1|TRBV27|TRBJ1-2
TGTGCCAGCAGTCCACGACAGGGGGCAGGTGGGTGCACCTTC
CASSPRQGAGGCTF
>NA|NA|TRBV2|TRBJ1-1
TGTGCCAGCAGTCAGGGGCCGTCTTTTGAAGCTTTCTTT
CASSQGPSFEAFF
>once|TRBD2|TRBV7-8|TRBJ2-1
TGTGCCAGCAGCCAAAGGGCTAGCGGGGGGGTCGGCTCCTACAATGAGCAGTTCTTC
CASSQRASGGVGSYNEQFF
>NA|NA|TRBV14|TRBJ2-2
TGTGCCAGCAGCTTTACTAAGGATACCGGGGAGCTGTTTTTT
CASSFTKDTGELFF
>NA|NA|TRBV29-1|TRBJ2-7
TGCAGCGTTAATTGGGACACCTCCTACGAGCAGTACTTC
CSVNWDTSYEQYF
>NA|TRBD1|TRBV9|TRBJ1-5
TGTGCCAGCAGCGCCGGGACAGGCAGCAATCAGCCCCAGCATTTT
CASSAGTGSNQPQHF
>NA|TRBD1|TRBV5-5|TRBJ2-4
TGTGCCAGCAGCCAGACCCGCGCCGGGACAGCGAAAAACATTCAGTACTTC
CASSQTRAGTAKNIQYF
>few|TRBD2|TRBV7-2|TRBJ2-2
TGTGCCAGCAGCTTAGAGGACCCGGGGAGGGGCAGGGAGCTGTTTTTT
CASSLEDPGRGRELFF
>NA|TRBD1|TRBV7-9|TRBJ2-3
TGTGCCAGCAGCGAAAAACAGGGGTTCGGCACAGATACGCAGTATTTT
CASSEKQGFGTDTQYF
>NA|TRBD2|TRBV19|TRBJ2-3
TGTGCCAGTAGTATAGTTAGCGGGGAGGGAGATACGCAGTATTTT
CASSIVSGEGDTQYF
>once|TRBD2|TRBV11-3|TRBJ2-1
TGTGCCAGCAGCAACCTAGCGGGGGGCAGGAATGAGCAGTTCTTC
CASSNLAGGRNEQFF
>NA|TRBD1|TRBV19|TRBJ2-3
TGTGCCAGTAGTGCCGGGACAGGCCCACGACGCACAGATACGCAGTATTTT
CASSAGTGPRRTDTQYF
>NA|TRBD1|TRBV5-1|TRBJ1-2
TGCGCCAGCAACCAGGGGGACCTACTTAACTATGGCTACACCTTC
CASNQGDLLNYGYTF
>once|NA|TRBV2|TRBJ1-6
TGTGCCAGCAAGGCAGGATCTGCACCCCTCCACTTT
CASKAGSAPLHF
>NA|TRBD2|TRBV24-1|TRBJ2-1
TGTGCCACCAGTGGAAGGTACGCGGGGGGGGCAGTAGATGAGCAGTTCTTC
CATSGRYAGGAVDEQFF
>once|NA|TRBV12-3/TRBV12-4|TRBJ1-1
TGTGCCAGCAGGCCCTCCCTGAGCACTGAAGCTTTCTTT
CASRPSLSTEAFF
>few|NA|TRBV11-2|TRBJ1-1
TGTGCCAGCAGCTTAGGTTCTAGCATGAACACTGAAGCTTTCTTT
CASSLGSSMNTEAFF
>once|NA|TRBV2|TRBJ2-2
TGTGCCAGCACCCGGGAGTTGACCGGGGAGCTGTTTTTT
CASTRELTGELFF
>NA|NA|TRBV4-1|TRBJ1-3
TGCGCCAGCAGCCAAAACTCCGCAGGTTACGAAAACACCATATATTTT
CASSQNSAGYENTIYF
>NA|NA|TRBV7-2|TRBJ1-2
TGTGCCAGCAGCTCACAGGCAGACTATGGCTACACCTTC
CASSSQADYGYTF
>NA|TRBD2|TRBV19|TRBJ2-1
TGTGCCAGTAGTATGAGGTTGGCTAGCGGGGTCAAGCAGTTCTTC
CASSMRLASGVKQFF
>NA|NA|TRBV10-3|TRBJ1-3
TGTGCCATCAGTCCCGGGGGGTCTGGAAACACCATATATTTT
CAISPGGSGNTIYF
>once|TRBD1|TRBV2|TRBJ2-2
TGTGCCAGCCAAGGGGACAGGGTGGCCGGGGAGCTGTTTTTT
CASQGDRVAGELFF
>NA|NA|TRBV5-1|TRBJ1-2
TGCGCCAGCAGCTTGGGACAGTTCGAGGGCTACACCTTC
CASSLGQFEGYTF
>NA|TRBD1|TRBV29-1|TRBJ2-5
TGCAGCGCGACAGGGGGCCGCGAAAAAGAGACCCAGTACTTC
CSATGGREKETQYF
>once|TRBD1|TRBV10-1|TRBJ2-3
TGCGCCAGCAGCAGGGGACAGCCCACAGATACGCAGTATTTT
CASSRGQPTDTQYF
>NA|NA|TRBV18|TRBJ1-1
TGTGCCAGCTCACCGCGGACAGAAATGAACACTGAAGCTTTCTTT
CASSPRTEMNTEAFF
>few|NA|TRBV18|TRBJ1-1
TGTGCCAGCTCACCAGGAGAAACATCTGAAGCTTTCTTT
CASSPGETSEAFF
>NA|TRBD2|TRBV20-1|TRBJ2-5
TGCAGTGCTAGTACCAGCGGGACTCAAGAGACCCAGTACTTC
CSASTSGTQETQYF
>NA|TRBD1|TRBV6-5|TRBJ1-6
TGTGCCAGCACCAGGGGGAGCTCCTATAATTCACCCCTCCACTTT
CASTRGSSYNSPLHF
>few|NA|TRBV7-2|TRBJ1-6
TGTGCCAGCAGCCCAGGGGTTAATTCACCCCTCCACTTT
CASSPGVNSPLHF
>NA|TRBD2|TRBV11-3|TRBJ2-1
TGTGCCAGCAGCTTAGACCATAGCGGGGGGGGTCACAATGAGCAGTTCTTC
CASSLDHSGGGHNEQFF
>NA|NA|TRBV30|TRBJ1-6
TGTGCCTGGACAGGAGCGGAATCACCCCTCCACTTT
CAWTGAESPLHF
>NA|TRBD1|TRBV7-2|TRBJ1-6
TGTGCCAGCAGCTCAAGACAGGGTTATTCACCCCTCCACTTT
CASSSRQGYSPLHF
>NA|NA|TRBV19|TRBJ1-5
TGTGCCACCAGACAGGTCCCAAGCAATCAGCCCCAGCATTTT
CATRQVPSNQPQHF
>NA|NA|TRBV19|TRBJ2-7
TGTGCCAGTAGTACCTCCACCTATGCCGAGCAGTACTTC
CASSTSTYAEQYF
>NA|NA|TRBV18|TRBJ1-4
TGTGCCAGCTCCCTCTGGGGAGGTGCAACTAATGAAAAACTGTTTTTT
CASSLWGGATNEKLFF
>NA|NA|TRBV7-3|TRBJ2-2
TGTGCCAGCAGCTTAGATAGCCTGCTTTATACCGGGGAGCTGTTTTTT
CASSLDSLLYTGELFF
>NA|TRBD2|TRBV7-2|TRBJ2-7
TGTGCCAGCAGCTCCCGGAGCGGGGGAGGTTACGAGCAGTACTTC
CASSSRSGGGYEQYF
>NA|TRBD1|TRBV19|TRBJ1-1
TGTGCCAGTAGCTACGGACAGGGTAGGCGTGCGACTGAAGCTTTCTTT
CASSYGQGRRATEAFF
>many|TRBD1|TRBV18|TRBJ1-6
TGTGCCAGCTCACCGGACAGGGATTCACCCCTCCACTTT
CASSPDRDSPLHF
>NA|NA|TRBV9|TRBJ1-3
TGTGCCAGCAGCGTAGTAGTCCAGGGTAACTCTGGAAACACCATATATTTT
CASSVVVQGNSGNTIYF
>once|TRBD1|TRBV30|TRBJ2-4
TGTGCCTGGAGTGTAGGTCTAGTGTGGGACAGAGTAGCCAAAAACATTCAGTACTTC
CAWSVGLVWDRVAKNIQYF
>NA|NA|TRBV13|TRBJ2-1
TGTGCCAGCAGTTCCGTGAGTAGCGTGTTCTACAATGAGCAGTTCTTC
CASSSVSSVFYNEQFF
>NA|TRBD1|TRBV2|TRBJ1-3
TGTGCCAGCAATACAGACAGGGGCGTAAACACCATATATTTT
CASNTDRGVNTIYF
>few|NA|TRBV19|TRBJ1-1
TGTGCCAGTAGTACCGACTCAACTTACACTGAAGCTTTCTTT
CASSTDSTYTEAFF
>NA|TRBD1|TRBV7-8|TRBJ1-3
TGTGCCAGCAGCTTAGCCACAGGGGCCGGAAACACCATATATTTT
CASSLATGAGNTIYF
>NA|TRBD1|TRBV14|TRBJ1-1
TGTGCCAGCAGCCCGACAGGGGACACTGAAGCTTTCTTT
CASSPTGDTEAFF
>NA|TRBD2|TRBV9|TRBJ2-7
TGTGCCAGCAGCGTCCAAGCGGGGGGGCCTTCCGTCTACGAGCAGTACTTC
CASSVQAGGPSVYEQYF
>NA|NA|TRBV24-1|TRBJ1-6
TGTGCCACCAGTGATTTCCCGACAGGTATCGGTTCTTCACCCCTCCACTTT
CATSDFPTGIGSSPLHF
>few|NA|TRBV5-1|TRBJ1-2
TGCGCCAGCAGCACTGGAGCTAACTATGGCTACACCTTC
CASSTGANYGYTF